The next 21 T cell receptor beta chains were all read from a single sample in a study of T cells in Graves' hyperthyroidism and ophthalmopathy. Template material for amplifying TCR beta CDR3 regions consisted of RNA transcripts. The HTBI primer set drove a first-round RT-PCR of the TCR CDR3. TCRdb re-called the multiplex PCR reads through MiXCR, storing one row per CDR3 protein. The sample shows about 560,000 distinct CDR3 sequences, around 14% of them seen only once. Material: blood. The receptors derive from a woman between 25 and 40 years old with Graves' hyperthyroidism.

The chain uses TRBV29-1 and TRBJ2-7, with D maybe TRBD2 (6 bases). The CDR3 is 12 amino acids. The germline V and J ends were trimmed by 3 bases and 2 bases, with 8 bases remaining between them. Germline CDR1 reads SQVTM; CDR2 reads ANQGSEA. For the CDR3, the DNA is TGCAGCGTTGACGGGGGAGCCTACGAGCAGTACTTC. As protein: CSVDGGAYEQYF.

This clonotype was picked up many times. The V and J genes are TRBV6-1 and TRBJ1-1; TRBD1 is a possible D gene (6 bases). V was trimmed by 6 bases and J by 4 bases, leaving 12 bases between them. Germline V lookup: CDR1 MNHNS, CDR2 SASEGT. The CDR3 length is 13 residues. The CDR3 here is CASRSRGFTEAFF. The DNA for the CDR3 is TGTGCCAGCAGGAGCAGGGGTTTCACTGAAGCTTTCTTT.

In DNA, the CDR3 is TGTGCCAGCACCCTCAAGCGGATGGAGACCCAGTACTTC. Protein: CASTLKRMETQYF. The chain employs TRBV6-1 and TRBJ2-5, with D possibly TRBD2 on 5 matching bases. V was trimmed by 7 bases and J by 5 bases, leaving 14 bases between them. Per germline, CDR1 MNHNS and CDR2 SASEGT. This CDR3 has 13 residues.

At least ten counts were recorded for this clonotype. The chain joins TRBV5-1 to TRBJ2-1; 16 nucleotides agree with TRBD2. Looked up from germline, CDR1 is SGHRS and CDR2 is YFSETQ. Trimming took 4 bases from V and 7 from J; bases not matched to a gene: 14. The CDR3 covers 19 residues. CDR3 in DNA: TGCGCCAGCAGCCCGGGACTAGCGGGAGGGGAACCGGTCCGGAATGAGCAGTTCTTC. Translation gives CASSPGLAGGEPVRNEQFF.

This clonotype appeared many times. CDR3 DNA: TGTGCCAGCAGTCCTGCTTGGGGGACCAACTATGGCTACACCTTC. It specifies CASSPAWGTNYGYTF. The J gene is TRBJ1-2, the V gene TRBV12-3 or TRBV12-4; D might be TRBD1 (5 bases). The CDR3 spans 15 residues. Trimming shortened V by 5 bases and J by 2 bases, and 15 bases separated the two germline ends.

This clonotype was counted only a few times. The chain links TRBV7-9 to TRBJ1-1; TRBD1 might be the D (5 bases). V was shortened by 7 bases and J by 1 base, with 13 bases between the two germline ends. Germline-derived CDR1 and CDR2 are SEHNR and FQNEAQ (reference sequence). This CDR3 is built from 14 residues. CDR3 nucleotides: TGTGCCAGCATCGGCGGGGCAGGGAACACTGAAGCTTTCTTT. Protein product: CASIGGAGNTEAFF. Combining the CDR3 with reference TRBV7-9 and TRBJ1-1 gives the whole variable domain DTGVSQNPRHKITKRGQNVTFRCDPISEHNRLYWYRQTLGQGPEFLTYFQNEAQLEKSRLLSDRFSAERPKGSFSTLEIQRTEQGDSAMYLCASIGGAGNTEAFFGQGTRLTVV.

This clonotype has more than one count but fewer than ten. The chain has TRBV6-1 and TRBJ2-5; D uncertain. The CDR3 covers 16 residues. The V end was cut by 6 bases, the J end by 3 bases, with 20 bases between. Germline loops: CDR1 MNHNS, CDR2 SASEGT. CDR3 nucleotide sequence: TGTGCCAGCAGCCTCAGACCCTTGCTCATGGAAGAGACCCAGTACTTC. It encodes CASSLRPLLMEETQYF.

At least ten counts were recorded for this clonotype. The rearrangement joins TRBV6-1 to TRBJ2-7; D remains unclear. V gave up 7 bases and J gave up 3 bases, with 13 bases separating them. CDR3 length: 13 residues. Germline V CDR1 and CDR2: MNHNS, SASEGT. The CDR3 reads CASTGDFYYEQYF. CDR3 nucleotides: TGTGCCAGCACAGGTGACTTTTACTACGAGCAGTACTTC.

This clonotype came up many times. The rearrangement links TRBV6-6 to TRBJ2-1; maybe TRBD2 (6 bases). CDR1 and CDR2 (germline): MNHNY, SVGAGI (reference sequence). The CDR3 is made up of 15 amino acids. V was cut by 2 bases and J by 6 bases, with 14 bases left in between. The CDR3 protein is CASSYKGTGGNEQFF. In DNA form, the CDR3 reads TGTGCCAGCAGTTACAAAGGGACTGGCGGCAATGAGCAGTTCTTC.

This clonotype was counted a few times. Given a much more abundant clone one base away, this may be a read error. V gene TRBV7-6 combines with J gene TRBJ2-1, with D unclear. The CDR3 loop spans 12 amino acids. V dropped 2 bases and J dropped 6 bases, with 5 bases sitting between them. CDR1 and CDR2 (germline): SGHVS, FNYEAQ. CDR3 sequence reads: CASSLFSNEQFF. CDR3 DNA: TGTGCCAGCAGCTTATTTAGCAATGAGCAGTTCTTC.

The CDR3 region is CASSPPGAGVCEQYF. The CDR3 nucleotides are TGTGCCAGCAGCCCCCCCGGGGCGGGAGTTTGCGAGCAGTACTTC. The chain combines TRBV7-9 with TRBJ2-7, with TRBD2 identical over 7 bases. Germline CDR1 reads SEHNR; CDR2 reads FQNEAQ (reference sequence). V was clipped by 5 bases and J by 6 bases; unmatched bases: 13. The CDR3 has 15 amino acids.

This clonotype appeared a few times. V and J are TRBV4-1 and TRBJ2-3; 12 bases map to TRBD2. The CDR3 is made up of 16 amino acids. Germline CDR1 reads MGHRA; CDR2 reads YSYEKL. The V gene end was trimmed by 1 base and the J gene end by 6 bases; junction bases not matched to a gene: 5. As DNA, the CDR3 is TGCGCCAGCAGCCAAGCGACTAGCGGGAGTTGGGATACGCAGTATTTT. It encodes CASSQATSGSWDTQYF.

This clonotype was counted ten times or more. The CDR3 region has the DNA TGTGCCAGCAGCCAGCAGGGGGCGCATGGCTACACCTTC. Translating it yields CASSQQGAHGYTF. The chain employs TRBV3-1 and TRBJ1-2; 8 bases align to TRBD1. V lost 3 bases, J lost 6 bases, and 3 bases stayed unmatched. Germline V gene lookup returns CDR1 LGHDT and CDR2 YNNKEL (reference sequence). This CDR3 is built from 13 residues.

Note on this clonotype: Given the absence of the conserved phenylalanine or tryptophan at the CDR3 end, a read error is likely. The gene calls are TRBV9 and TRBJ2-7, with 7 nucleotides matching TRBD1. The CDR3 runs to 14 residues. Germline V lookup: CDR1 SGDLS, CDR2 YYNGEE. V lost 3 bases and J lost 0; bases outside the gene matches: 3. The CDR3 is CASSARDSSYEQYL. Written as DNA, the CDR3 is TGTGCCAGCAGCGCCCGGGACAGCTCCTACGAGCAGTACCTC.

CDR3 in amino acids: CASSVGLLGYEQYF. The CDR3, as DNA: TGTGCCAGCAGCGTAGGGCTCCTCGGCTACGAGCAGTACTTC. The chain uses TRBV9 and TRBJ2-7; the D is unclear. From germline, CDR1 is SGDLS and CDR2 YYNGEE. V gave up 0 bases and J gave up 3 bases, with 10 bases separating them. The CDR3 is 14 amino acids.

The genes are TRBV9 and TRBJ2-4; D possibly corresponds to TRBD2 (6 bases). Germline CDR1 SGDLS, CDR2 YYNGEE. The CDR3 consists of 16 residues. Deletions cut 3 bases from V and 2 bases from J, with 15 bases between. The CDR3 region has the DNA TGTGCCAGCAGCGCCAGTGGGGGGAGGACCAAAAACATTCAGTACTTC. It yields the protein CASSASGGRTKNIQYF.

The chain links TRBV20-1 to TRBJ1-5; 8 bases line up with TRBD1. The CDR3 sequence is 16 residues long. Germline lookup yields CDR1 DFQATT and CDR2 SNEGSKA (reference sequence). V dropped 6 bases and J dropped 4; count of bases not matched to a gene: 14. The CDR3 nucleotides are TGCAGTGCCCTGAAACTACAGGGGGATTGGAATCAGCCCCAGCATTTT. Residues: CSALKLQGDWNQPQHF.

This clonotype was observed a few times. CDR3 in DNA: TGTGCCAGCAGCCGGGACTGGAGGGATACGCAGTATTTT. The encoded protein is CASSRDWRDTQYF. This rearrangement joins TRBV12-3 or TRBV12-4 to TRBJ2-3; D is perhaps TRBD2 (6 bases). CDR3 length equals 13 residues. Trimming stripped 6 bases from V and 6 bases from J, with 13 bases between.

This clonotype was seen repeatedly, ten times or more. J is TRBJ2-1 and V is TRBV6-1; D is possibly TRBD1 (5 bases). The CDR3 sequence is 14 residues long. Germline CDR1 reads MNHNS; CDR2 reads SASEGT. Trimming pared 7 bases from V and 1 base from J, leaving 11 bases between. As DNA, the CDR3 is TGTGCCAGCACCGGACACACTTCCTACAATGAGCAGTTCTTC. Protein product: CASTGHTSYNEQFF.

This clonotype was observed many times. The CDR3 coding sequence is TGTGCCAGCAGCTTAGGCCCCAATCAGCCCCAGCATTTT. Translation: CASSLGPNQPQHF. This chain uses TRBV7-2 with TRBJ1-5, with no clear D. CDR3 size: 13 residues. The V gene lost 1 base and the J gene lost 3 bases, with 4 bases spanning the gap. Germline-derived CDR1 and CDR2 are SGHTA and FQGNSA.

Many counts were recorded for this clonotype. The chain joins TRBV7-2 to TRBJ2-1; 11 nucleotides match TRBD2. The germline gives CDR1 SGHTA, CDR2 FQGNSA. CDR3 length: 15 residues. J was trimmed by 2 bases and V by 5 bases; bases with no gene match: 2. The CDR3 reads CASSRLAGTYNEQFF. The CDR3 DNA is TGTGCCAGCAGCCGACTAGCGGGGACCTACAATGAGCAGTTCTTC.